The 11 T cell receptor beta chains given below trace back to one sample, sequenced in a study of blood T cell repertoires in COVID-19. Clones were read by immunoSEQ multiplex PCR, and TCRdb kept only the in-frame ones, dropping some. This sample has approximately 220,000 clones, with 85% found just once. Sequencing was carried out using PBMCs or T cells enriched from blood (not recorded which). The receptor source for this set is a man aged 35-49 years who had recovered from COVID-19.

The chain recombines TRBV4-1 with TRBJ2-7; possible D gene TRBD1, 6 bases. Germline CDR1 reads MGHRA; CDR2 reads YSYEKL. V was clipped by 1 base and J by 6 bases, with 10 bases between them. This CDR3 spans 13 amino acids. The CDR3 nucleotides are TGCGCCAGCAGCCAAGCGGACAGTTCCGAGCAGTACTTC. Translating it yields CASSQADSSEQYF.

This sequence joins TRBV28 and TRBJ2-7; 8 bases line up with TRBD1. The CDR3 loop spans 14 amino acids. V shed 4 bases and J 2 bases; nucleotides not matched to a gene: 4. In germline, CDR1 is MDHEN, CDR2 SYDVKM. CDR3 protein: CASSSGQGPYEQYF. CDR3 DNA sequence: TGTGCCAGCAGTTCAGGACAGGGACCCTACGAGCAGTACTTC.

The chain links TRBV28 to TRBJ2-7; D ambiguous. V lost 4 bases and J 3 bases, leaving 10 bases between the germline ends. This CDR3 is 13 amino acids long. Germline CDR1 and CDR2: MDHEN and SYDVKM. CDR3 in amino acids: CASSSMLNYEQYF. CDR3 in DNA: TGTGCCAGCAGTTCCATGCTAAACTACGAGCAGTACTTC.

This chain connects TRBV14 to TRBJ1-2; D uncertain. The germline CDR1 and CDR2 sequences are SGHDN and FVKESK. This CDR3 has 13 residues. V was pared by 0 bases and J by 8 bases, with 10 bases between. In DNA, the CDR3 is TGTGCCAGCAGCCAAGATGAGGAGTACGGCTACACCTTC. This sequence encodes CASSQDEEYGYTF.

The chain recombines TRBV6-2 or TRBV6-3 with TRBJ1-5; D call uncertain. CDR1 and CDR2 from the germline V gene are MNHEY and SVGEGT. CDR3 size: 13 residues. Between the trimmed V and J ends, which lost 6 bases and 6 bases, there was a span of 12 bases. CDR3: CASSPRPRQPQHF. In DNA, the CDR3 is TGTGCCAGCAGCCCCAGGCCTCGTCAGCCCCAGCATTTT.

The chain combines TRBV28 with TRBJ1-6; D uncertain. Germline-derived CDR1 and CDR2 are MDHEN and SYDVKM. There are 13 residues in the CDR3. Trimming removed 7 bases from V and 6 bases from J, with 10 bases in between. This CDR3 reads CASIREVNSPLHF. The CDR3 DNA reads TGTGCCAGCATCCGGGAAGTTAATTCACCCCTCCACTTT.

The chain joins TRBV19 to TRBJ2-7; 12 bases align to TRBD1. Trimming took 4 bases from V and 2 from J; bases not matched to a gene: 6. Germline V gene data show CDR1 as LNHDA and CDR2 as SQIVND (reference sequence). This CDR3 has 16 amino acids. DNA of the CDR3: TGTGCCAGTAGTACCCCGGGGACAGGGGGCGCCTACGAGCAGTACTTC. Translating it yields CASSTPGTGGAYEQYF. The full variable domain, in which reference TRBV19 and TRBJ2-7 provide the parts outside the CDR3, is DGGITQSPKYLFRKEGQNVTLSCEQNLNHDAMYWYRQDPGQGLRLIYYSQIVNDFQKGDIAEGYSVSREKKESFPLTVTSAQKNPTAFYLCASSTPGTGGAYEQYFGPGTRLTVT.

The V gene is TRBV6-5, the J gene TRBJ1-1; 8 bases map to TRBD1. The CDR3 has 16 residues. Germline CDR1 reads MNHEY; CDR2 reads SVGAGI. V gave up 1 base and J gave up 7 bases; unmatched junction bases: 11. CDR3 nucleotide sequence: TGTGCCAGCAGTTACTATCCCCCCGACAGGGGTCTTGAAGCTTTCTTT. It translates to CASSYYPPDRGLEAFF.

This chain uses TRBV2 with TRBJ1-4; TRBD1 aligns across 8 bases. V gave up 6 bases and J gave up 6 bases; unmatched junction bases: 6. Germline values: CDR1 SNHLY, CDR2 FYNNEI. This CDR3 contains 14 residues. In nucleotides, the CDR3 is TGTGCCAGCAGGGCCAGACAGGGGTATGAAAAACTGTTTTTT. Translation: CASRARQGYEKLFF.

V is TRBV19 and J is TRBJ2-7, with 9 bases lining up with TRBD1. CDR1 and CDR2 from the germline V gene are LNHDA and SQIVND (reference sequence). V dropped 5 bases and J dropped 6; count of bases not matched to a gene: 8. There are 14 residues in the CDR3. The CDR3 DNA reads as TGTGCCAGTAGTGCGATCGGGACAGGGCTCGAGCAGTACTTC. Protein product: CASSAIGTGLEQYF.

The J gene is TRBJ1-3, the V gene TRBV5-1, with 7 bases fitting TRBD1. The CDR3 length is 14 residues. Germline loops: CDR1 SGHRS, CDR2 YFSETQ. The V segment lost 3 bases and the J segment 8 bases; nucleotides outside the gene matches: 8. This CDR3 reads CASSWTGREDTIYF. Written as DNA, the CDR3 is TGCGCCAGCAGCTGGACAGGACGGGAAGACACCATATATTTT.